These 21 T cell receptor beta chains were sequenced from one sample in a study of T cell clonality in common variable immunodeficiency. Some clones are missing from TCRdb's copy, which holds only in-frame ones; the method was immunoSEQ multiplex PCR. The sample shows tens of thousands of clones, none of them appearing just once. The material sequenced was peripheral blood mononuclear cells. These receptors originate from a person aged 18 to 75 in good health.

As regards this clone: Coverage ceases 3 residues before the CDR3 finishes, and the germline J gene fills in the end. This chain connects TRBV7-8 to TRBJ2-2; D not resolved. The CDR3 extends over 17 amino acids. Germline loops: CDR1 SGHVS, CDR2 FQNEAQ. V lost 0 bases to trimming and J lost 3 bases, with 14 bases between them. CDR3: CASSLALPTADTGELFF. The part of the CDR3 DNA that was read is TGTGCCAGCAGCTTAGCACTTCCTACGGCGGACACCGGGGAG.

This clone was found many times. The sequenced CDR3 bases are TGTGCCAGCAGTAGGGGCTCCTACGAG. Its protein product is CASSRGSYE. The whole CDR3 reads CASSRGSYEQYF. This sequence joins TRBV2 and TRBJ2-7, with D possibly matching TRBD1 (5 bases). The read ends 3 residues early relative to the CDR3; the germline J gene fills the gap. The germline CDR1 and CDR2 sequences are SNHLY and FYNNEI. V was shortened by 5 bases and J by 0 bases, with 5 bases between the two germline ends. CDR3 length equals 12 residues.

This clone is categorized as medium-sized. Read coverage stops 3 residues before the CDR3 terminus; the germline J gene supplies the remainder. The chain links TRBV6-2 or TRBV6-3 to TRBJ2-3; D gene uncertain. The CDR3 has 16 residues. Germline lookup yields CDR1 MNHEY and CDR2 SVGEGT. Trimming cost V 0 bases and J 8 bases, with 18 bases left between them. CDR3 sequence reads: CASSYSDTPSGSTQYF. The covered CDR3 bases are TGTGCCAGCAGTTACTCCGACACCCCCTCCGGAAGTACG.

This clone was counted many times. CDR3 bases read: TGCGCCAGCAAGCCAGGGGTGCTCAATGAG. It yields the protein CASKPGVLNE. The whole CDR3 is CASKPGVLNEQFF. The V call is TRBV5-1, the J call TRBJ2-1; possibly TRBD1 for D (6 bases). The CDR3 is cut off 3 residues early in the read; its end comes from the germline J gene. Trimming pared 6 bases from V and 6 bases from J, leaving 13 bases between. CDR3 length: 13 residues. Germline CDR1 SGHRS, CDR2 YFSETQ.

The sample holds a few counts of this clone. The observed sequence ends 3 residues before the CDR3 terminus, with the missing tail filled in from the germline J gene. J is TRBJ2-3 and V is TRBV6-2 or TRBV6-3, with D perhaps matching TRBD2 (6 bases). The V gene's germline CDR1 is MNHEY and CDR2 SVGEGT. The CDR3 sequence is 16 residues long. The sequenced part of the CDR3 DNA is TGTGCCAGCAGTTACCGGCTTCGGACGGGGGTTCAGCCG. This translates into CASSYRLRTGVQP. From start to end, the CDR3 is CASSYRLRTGVQPQYF.

This clone was seen repeatedly, ten times or more. The read ends 3 residues before the CDR3 terminus; that terminus is restored from the germline J gene. The chain employs TRBV4-2 and TRBJ2-1; D ambiguous. The CDR3 is made up of 13 amino acids. The V end lost 4 bases, the J end lost 5 bases, and 9 bases lay between the germline ends. CDR1 LGHNA and CDR2 YNFKEQ come from the germline V gene. The CDR3 DNA, read in part, is TGTGCCAGCAGCCCCGGTAATAACAATGAG. This gives the protein CASSPGNNNE. In full, the CDR3 reads CASSPGNNNEQFF.

This clone has ten or more counts. The CDR3 end falls 3 residues outside the read, so it is completed with the germline J gene. This sequence joins TRBV7-6 and TRBJ2-3, with D unresolved. The V end was cut by 5 bases, the J end by 1 base, with 10 bases between. Germline V gene lookup returns CDR1 SGHVS and CDR2 FNYEAQ. The CDR3 totals 14 residues. The CDR3 DNA, read in part, is TGTGCCAGCAGCAGGGCAGACCGCACAGATACG. Translation gives CASSRADRTDT. The full CDR3 protein is CASSRADRTDTQYF.

This clone was observed a handful of times. Read data end 3 residues before the CDR3 end; the end is taken from the germline J gene. The chain is built from TRBV18 and TRBJ1-1; 7 bases fit TRBD1. The J segment lost 1 base and the V segment lost 4 bases, leaving 12 bases of the junction unmatched. Germline CDR1 is KGHSH and CDR2 is LQKENI. This CDR3 has 17 amino acids. The part of the CDR3 DNA that was read is TGTGCCAGCTCACAAAAGGGGGCGCGAAGAGGGAACACTGAA. Translated: CASSQKGARRGNTE. The entire CDR3 sequence reads CASSQKGARRGNTEAFF.

In its sample, this clone was seen many times. The read stops 3 residues short of the end of the CDR3; the missing end is completed from the germline J gene. V and J are TRBV20-1 and TRBJ2-3, with a possible D match to TRBD1 (5 bases). CDR1 DFQATT and CDR2 SNEGSKA come from the germline V gene (reference sequence). With 0 bases removed from V and 0 bases from J, the gap between germline ends came to 13 bases. The CDR3 is 16 amino acids. The CDR3 loop reads CSARDWTTESTDTQYF. The part of the CDR3 DNA that was read is TGCAGTGCTAGAGATTGGACGACAGAGAGCACAGATACG.

Comment on this clone: The read terminates 3 residues ahead of where the CDR3 ends, so the germline J gene completes it. The chain combines TRBV18 with TRBJ2-2, with D possibly matching TRBD1 (6 bases). The length of the CDR3 is 20 residues. Germline CDR1 reads KGHSH; CDR2 reads LQKENI. The sequenced CDR3 bases are TGTGCCAGCTCATCCCTAACGACAGGCGGCCGGGGTGCAACTAATGAAAAG. Translation gives CASSSLTTGGRGATNEK. The CDR3 in full is CASSSLTTGGRGATNEKLFF.

Concerning this clone: Read data end 3 residues before the CDR3 end; the end is taken from the germline J gene. The genes are TRBV29-1 and TRBJ2-7; 16 bases are a match to TRBD2. V lost 3 bases and J lost 2; bases outside the gene matches: 4. CDR3 length: 16 residues. Looked up from germline, CDR1 is SQVTM and CDR2 is ANQGSEA. Incomplete CDR3 DNA: TGCAGCGTTGAGGGGACTAGCGGGGGGGCCGCCTACGAG. Translating it yields CSVEGTSGGAAYE. The CDR3 in its entirety is CSVEGTSGGAAYEQYF.

This clone has ten or more counts. The sequence runs out 3 residues before the end of the CDR3; the remainder is reconstructed from the germline J gene. The rearrangement uses TRBV5-1 and TRBJ2-5; D is perhaps TRBD1 (5 bases). V lost 4 bases and J 0 bases, leaving 10 bases between the germline ends. The CDR3 covers 14 residues. Germline V gene data show CDR1 as SGHRS and CDR2 as YFSETQ. The covered CDR3 bases are TGCGCCAGCAGCCCCGACAGCTACCAAGAGACC. Amino acid sequence: CASSPDSYQET. The full-length CDR3 reads as CASSPDSYQETQYF.

This clone showed up many times. Sequencing ends 3 residues short of the CDR3 end; the germline J gene provides the rest. The chain uses TRBV5-1 and TRBJ2-5; D perhaps matches TRBD2 (7 bases). This CDR3 has 16 amino acids. Germline V lookup: CDR1 SGHRS, CDR2 YFSETQ. The ends were cut back, 3 bases at V and 5 bases at J, with 20 bases in the middle. The CDR3 DNA, read in part, is TGCGCCAGCAGCTCCACCGGTGGGGGGGGCAGGGAGACC. Its translation: CASSSTGGGGRET. The full-length CDR3 reads as CASSSTGGGGRETQYF.

This clone was detected only a few times. Sequencing ends 3 residues short of the CDR3 end; the germline J gene provides the rest. The chain is built from TRBV6-7 and TRBJ1-6, with D possibly being TRBD1 (5 bases). TRBV6-7 belongs to the ORF category, with a function that is uncertain. The CDR3 runs 13 residues. Trimming took 7 bases from V and 10 from J, leaving 14 bases between them. CDR3 DNA (partial): TGTGCCAGCATGGGGCTGGTGGGGTCACCC. It encodes CASMGLVGSP. The complete CDR3 reads CASMGLVGSPLHF.

Of note for this clone: The CDR3 is cut off 3 residues early in the read; its end comes from the germline J gene. The chain recombines TRBV27 with TRBJ2-7; D ambiguous. From germline, CDR1 is MNHEY and CDR2 SMNVEV (reference sequence). V was cut by 5 bases and J by 2 bases, with 10 bases left in between. This CDR3 spans 13 amino acids. The CDR3 here is CASSLVRAYEQYF. The DNA read from the CDR3 is TGTGCCAGCAGTCTTGTCAGAGCCTACGAG.

Turning to this clone: The sequenced fragment ends 3 residues before the CDR3 boundary, so the rest is inferred from the germline J gene. This chain connects TRBV11-3 to TRBJ2-5, with 9 nucleotides matching TRBD1. V lost 4 bases to trimming and J lost 5 bases; unmatched junction nucleotides: 5. The germline gives CDR1 SGHNT, CDR2 YENEEA. The CDR3 spans 14 residues. The part of the CDR3 DNA that was read is TGTGCCAGCAGCTCAGGGACAGGGAGGGAGACC. It translates to CASSSGTGRET. The full-length CDR3 reads as CASSSGTGRETQYF. The full variable domain, in which reference TRBV11-3 and TRBJ2-5 provide the parts outside the CDR3, is EAGVVQSPRYKIIEKKQPVAFWCNPISGHNTLYWYLQNLGQGPELLIRYENEEAVDDSQLPKDRFSAERLKGVDSTLKIQPAELGDSAVYLCASSSGTGRETQYFGPGTRLLVL.

This clone has at least ten counts. Partial CDR3 DNA: TGTGCCAGCAGCCCTCGGACTAGCGGCACAGATACG. This codes for CASSPRTSGTDT. The full CDR3 sequence reads CASSPRTSGTDTQYF. The V and J genes are TRBV7-6 and TRBJ2-3, with 9 nucleotides matching TRBD2. The CDR3 end falls 3 residues outside the read, so it is completed with the germline J gene. The V segment lost 5 bases and the J segment 1 base; nucleotides outside the gene matches: 4. This CDR3 has 15 amino acids. Per the germline V gene, CDR1 is SGHVS and CDR2 is FNYEAQ.

This clone appeared many times. The missing CDR3 end, 3 residues past where the read stops, is filled in from the germline J gene. The chain recombines TRBV18 with TRBJ2-1; 12 nucleotides agree with TRBD2. The CDR3 sequence is 16 residues long. CDR1 and CDR2 from the germline V gene are KGHSH and LQKENI. The V and J ends lost 6 bases and 7 bases, in that order; junction bases with no gene match: 10. This CDR3 reads CASSRLLAGGGNEQFF. The sequenced CDR3 bases are TGTGCCAGCTCGCGCCTACTAGCGGGAGGAGGGAATGAG.

As regards this clone: This is likely an artifact of a read error, given a far larger clone one base away. With the read ending 3 residues before the CDR3 end, the germline J gene is used to fill in that end. This rearrangement joins TRBV6-2 or TRBV6-3 to TRBJ2-7; D perhaps matches TRBD1 (6 bases). Germline CDR1 is MNHEY and CDR2 is SVGEGT. This CDR3 is built from 14 residues. The part of the CDR3 DNA that was read is TGTGCCAGCAGGTACTCGGACAGCTCCTACGAG. It yields the protein CASRYSDSSYE. The entire CDR3 is CASRYSDSSYEQYF.

There are many counts of this clone. The CDR3 goes on 3 residues after the read ends, and that part is filled in from the germline J gene. The V and J genes are TRBV6-2 or TRBV6-3 and TRBJ1-1, with D possibly matching TRBD1 (6 bases). Germline V lookup: CDR1 MNHEY, CDR2 SVGEGT. V gave up 10 bases and J gave up 1 base, with 13 bases separating them. The CDR3 is 13 amino acids. The CDR3 spells CATLTGRNTEAFF. The CDR3 bases that were read are TGTGCCACCCTCACAGGGAGGAACACTGAA.

This clone appeared many times. CDR3 DNA (partial): TGCAGTGCTAGAGAAGGGGCAGAGATCCAAGAGACC. Translating it yields CSAREGAEIQET. The complete CDR3 sequence is CSAREGAEIQETQYF. The V call is TRBV20-1, the J call TRBJ2-5; possibly TRBD1 for D (5 bases). The CDR3 extends 3 residues past the end of the read, so its final part is completed from the germline J gene. The CDR3 totals 15 residues. Trimming removed 0 bases at V and 1 base at J, with 12 bases between. From germline, CDR1 is DFQATT and CDR2 SNEGSKA (reference sequence).